Many counts were recorded for the clone carrying this T cell receptor (beta chain). Its cognate antigen is unknown. Deep sequencing aimed at 1 in 200,000 to 1 in 1 million T cells' resolution. Clones were sequenced by immunoSEQ multiplex PCR, and TCRdb holds only the in-frame ones, with some missing. The data hold tens of thousands of clones, with 55% to 75% observed a single time. The length of the CDR3 is 15 residues. Germline lookup yields CDR1 MNHEY and CDR2 SVGAGI. The V and J ends lost 6 bases and 6 bases, in that order; junction bases with no gene match: 8. This record belongs to a study of cytotoxic CD8 clonotypes in ibrutinib-treated CLL. Broader study findings: On treatment, the uncommon public clonotypes contracted or remained stable.

This sample comprised PBMCs, obtained after 24 months of ibrutinib treatment. The source is a human donor with chronic lymphocytic leukemia. The chain combines TRBV6-5 with TRBJ1-6; the match to TRBD1 covers 7 bases. The CDR3 DNA sequence: TGTGCCAGCAGCAAGCTTGGACAGGTTAATTCACCCCTCCACTTT. Translating it yields CASSKLGQVNSPLHF.